One and the same sample provided the 8 T cell receptor beta chains below, sequenced in a study of blood T cell repertoires in COVID-19. Sequencing used immunoSEQ multiplex PCR; TCRdb keeps in-frame clones, though not all of them. The data hold fewer than 60,000 clones, with around 84% observed a single time. The sequenced sample consisted of peripheral blood. Every receptor here comes from a human donor in a cohort sampled during active COVID-19.

The chain carries TRBV18 and TRBJ2-7; a weak D match, TRBD2 (6 bases). Trimming removed 3 bases at V and 3 bases at J, with 6 bases between. CDR1 is KGHSH and CDR2 is LQKENI in the germline V gene. There are 12 residues in the CDR3. CDR3: CASSPGGYEQYF. For the CDR3, the DNA is TGTGCCAGCTCACCGGGAGGCTACGAGCAGTACTTC.

This clone was detected a few times. The chain carries TRBV19 and TRBJ1-5; TRBD1 matches at 12 bases. Germline assignment: CDR1 LNHDA and CDR2 SQIVND (reference sequence). Trimming removed 3 bases from V and 3 bases from J; junction bases left unmatched: 3. CDR3 size: 16 residues. CDR3 residues: CASSITGQGANQPQHF. CDR3 DNA sequence: TGTGCCAGTAGTATTACGGGACAGGGGGCCAATCAGCCCCAGCATTTT. The whole variable domain, filled in from reference TRBV19 and TRBJ1-5, reads DGGITQSPKYLFRKEGQNVTLSCEQNLNHDAMYWYRQDPGQGLRLIYYSQIVNDFQKGDIAEGYSVSREKKESFPLTVTSAQKNPTAFYLCASSITGQGANQPQHFGDGTRLSIL.

This chain links TRBV28 with TRBJ2-3; 11 positions match TRBD2. Looked up from germline, CDR1 is MDHEN and CDR2 is SYDVKM. The CDR3 extends over 15 amino acids. With 8 bases clipped from V and 4 bases from J, the junction kept 8 bases outside the gene matches. The CDR3 loop reads CASQKLAGEADTQYF. CDR3 DNA: TGTGCCAGCCAGAAACTAGCGGGAGAGGCAGATACGCAGTATTTT.

J is TRBJ2-7 and V is TRBV7-9, with TRBD1 identical over 8 bases. This CDR3 is built from 16 residues. Germline values: CDR1 SEHNR, CDR2 FQNEAQ (reference sequence). V shed 3 bases, J shed 7 bases, and the junction held 14 bases outside the gene matches. CDR3 DNA: TGTGCCAGCAGCTTGACGCCACCTGACAGGGGTTGGGAGCAGTACTTC. The encoded protein is CASSLTPPDRGWEQYF.

This clone was seen a few times. V gene TRBV6-6 combines with J gene TRBJ1-2; D gene unclear. Germline CDR1 reads MNHNY; CDR2 reads SVGAGI (reference sequence). This CDR3 spans 13 amino acids. V was clipped by 7 bases and J by 0 bases, with 9 bases between them. The CDR3: CASNLLANYGYTF. The CDR3 nucleotides read TGTGCCAGCAATCTGTTAGCTAACTATGGCTACACCTTC.

The rearrangement joins TRBV11-1 to TRBJ1-2; 7 nucleotides align to TRBD1. Germline values: CDR1 SGHAT, CDR2 FQDESV (reference sequence). The CDR3 length is 13 residues. V was clipped by 2 bases and J by 3 bases; unmatched bases: 0. CDR3 bases: TGTGCCAGCAGCTTACAGGGGGACTATGGCTACACCTTC. Amino acid sequence: CASSLQGDYGYTF.

The chain has TRBV19 and TRBJ1-5, with D perhaps matching TRBD1 (5 bases). V dropped 6 bases and J dropped 0 bases, with 6 bases sitting between them. Germline CDR1 and CDR2: LNHDA and SQIVND (reference sequence). The CDR3 length is 13 residues. The CDR3 loop reads CASRDISNQPQHF. DNA of the CDR3: TGTGCCAGTAGGGACATTAGCAATCAGCCCCAGCATTTT.

The chain recombines TRBV9 with TRBJ2-7; 12 nucleotides align to TRBD1. Germline CDR1 SGDLS, CDR2 YYNGEE. V shed 2 bases and J 3 bases; nucleotides not matched to a gene: 6. The CDR3 loop spans 16 amino acids. The CDR3 loop reads CASSVRDRGPNYEQYF. CDR3 sequence (DNA): TGTGCCAGCAGCGTCCGGGACAGGGGGCCGAACTACGAGCAGTACTTC.